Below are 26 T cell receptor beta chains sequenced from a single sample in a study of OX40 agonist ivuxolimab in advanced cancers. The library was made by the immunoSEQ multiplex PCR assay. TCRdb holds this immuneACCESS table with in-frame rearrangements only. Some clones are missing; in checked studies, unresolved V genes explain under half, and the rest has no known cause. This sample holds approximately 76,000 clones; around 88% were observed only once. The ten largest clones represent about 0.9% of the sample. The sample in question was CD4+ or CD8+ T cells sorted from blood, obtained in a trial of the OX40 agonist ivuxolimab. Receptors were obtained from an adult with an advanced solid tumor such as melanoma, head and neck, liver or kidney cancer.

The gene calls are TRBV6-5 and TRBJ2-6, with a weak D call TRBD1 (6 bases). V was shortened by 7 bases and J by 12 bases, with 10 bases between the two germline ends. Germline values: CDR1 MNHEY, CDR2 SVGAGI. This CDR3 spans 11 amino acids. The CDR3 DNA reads TGTGCCAGCATGGGGGCCCGCGTCCTGACTTTC. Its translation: CASMGARVLTF.

CDR3 sequence: CASSRRAGGNTIYF. CDR3 coding DNA: TGTGCCAGCAGTCGACGGGCAGGAGGAAACACCATATATTTT. The chain uses TRBV6-6 and TRBJ1-3; D gene unclear. The germline V gene encodes CDR1 MNHNY and CDR2 SVGAGI (reference sequence). Trimming cost V 5 bases and J 4 bases, with 12 bases left between them. The CDR3 sequence is 14 residues long.

In DNA form, the CDR3 reads TGCGCCAGCAGCCAAGGATCAGCGGGAGAAGAGACCCAGTACTTC. This gives the protein CASSQGSAGEETQYF. The rearrangement joins TRBV4-3 to TRBJ2-5; 8 bases are shared with TRBD2. From germline, CDR1 is LGHNA and CDR2 YSLEER. The CDR3 loop spans 15 amino acids. Unmatched junction bases numbered 4, after V lost 1 base and J lost 3 bases.

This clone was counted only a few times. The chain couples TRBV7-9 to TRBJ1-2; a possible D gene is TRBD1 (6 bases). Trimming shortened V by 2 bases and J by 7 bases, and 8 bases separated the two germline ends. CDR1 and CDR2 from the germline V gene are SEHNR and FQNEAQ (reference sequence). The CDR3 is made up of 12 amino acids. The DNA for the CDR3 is TGTGCCAGCAGCTTACAGGGGACTGGCTACACCTTC. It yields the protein CASSLQGTGYTF.

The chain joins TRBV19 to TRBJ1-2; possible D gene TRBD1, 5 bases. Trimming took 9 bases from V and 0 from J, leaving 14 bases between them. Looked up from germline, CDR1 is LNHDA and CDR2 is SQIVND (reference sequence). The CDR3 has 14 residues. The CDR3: CARPTRDPNYGYTF. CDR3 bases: TGTGCCAGACCGACCAGGGACCCTAACTATGGCTACACCTTC.

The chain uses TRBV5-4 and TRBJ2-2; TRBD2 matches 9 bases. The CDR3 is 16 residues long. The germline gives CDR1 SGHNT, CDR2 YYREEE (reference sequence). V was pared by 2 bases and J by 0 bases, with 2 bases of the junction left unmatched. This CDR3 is CASSFQRGANTGELFF. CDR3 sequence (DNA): TGTGCCAGCAGCTTCCAGCGGGGGGCGAACACCGGGGAGCTGTTTTTT.

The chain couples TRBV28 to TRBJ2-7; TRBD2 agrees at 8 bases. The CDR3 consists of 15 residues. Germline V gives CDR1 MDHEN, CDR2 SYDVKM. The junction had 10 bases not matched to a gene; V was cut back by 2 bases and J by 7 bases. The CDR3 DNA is TGTGCCAGCAGTTTAGCAGCGGGAGCCCGCCTGGAGCAGTACTTC. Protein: CASSLAAGARLEQYF.

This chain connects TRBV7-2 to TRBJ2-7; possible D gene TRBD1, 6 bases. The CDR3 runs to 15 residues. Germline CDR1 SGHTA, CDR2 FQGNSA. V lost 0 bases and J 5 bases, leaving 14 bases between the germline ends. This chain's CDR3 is CASSLAQGLRHEQYF. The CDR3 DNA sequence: TGTGCCAGCAGCTTAGCACAGGGTTTAAGGCACGAGCAGTACTTC.

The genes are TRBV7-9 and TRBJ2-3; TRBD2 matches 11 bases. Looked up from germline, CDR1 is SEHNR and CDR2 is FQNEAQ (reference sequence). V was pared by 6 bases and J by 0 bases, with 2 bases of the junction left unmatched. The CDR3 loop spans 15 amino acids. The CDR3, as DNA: TGTGCCAGCAGTCGACTAGCGGGAAGCACAGATACGCAGTATTTT. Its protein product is CASSRLAGSTDTQYF.

CDR3 DNA: TGTGCCAGTCGTATCGCGGCTGGGAATGAGCAGTTCTTC. Translating gives CASRIAAGNEQFF. The chain recombines TRBV28 with TRBJ2-1; no clear D. V lost 9 bases and J 7 bases, leaving 16 bases between the germline ends. The CDR3 length is 13 residues. Germline CDR1 and CDR2: MDHEN and SYDVKM.

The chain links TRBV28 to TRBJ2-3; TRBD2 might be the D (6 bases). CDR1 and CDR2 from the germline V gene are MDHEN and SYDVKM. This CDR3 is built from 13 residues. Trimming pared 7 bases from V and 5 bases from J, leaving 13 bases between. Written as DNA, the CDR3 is TGTGCCAGCACCTCGGGGGACCGAGATACGCAGTATTTT. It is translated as CASTSGDRDTQYF.

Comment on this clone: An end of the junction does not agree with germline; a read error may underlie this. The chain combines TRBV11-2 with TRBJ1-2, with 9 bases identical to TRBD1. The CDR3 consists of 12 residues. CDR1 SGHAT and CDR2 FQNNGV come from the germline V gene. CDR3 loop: CASSLERTGVAF. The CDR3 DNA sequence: TGTGCCAGCAGCTTAGAAAGGACAGGGGTCGCCTTC.

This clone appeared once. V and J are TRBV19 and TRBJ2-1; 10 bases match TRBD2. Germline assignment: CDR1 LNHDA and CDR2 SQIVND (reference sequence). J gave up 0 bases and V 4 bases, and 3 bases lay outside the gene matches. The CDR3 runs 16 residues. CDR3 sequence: CASSSLAGGSYNEQFF. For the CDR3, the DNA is TGTGCCAGTAGTAGTTTAGCGGGAGGCTCCTACAATGAGCAGTTCTTC.

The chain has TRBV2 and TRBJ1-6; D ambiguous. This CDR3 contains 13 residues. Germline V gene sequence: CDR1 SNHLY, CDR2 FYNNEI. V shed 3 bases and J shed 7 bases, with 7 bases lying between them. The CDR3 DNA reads TGTGCCAGCAGTGAGGAAGTGAATTCACCCCTCCACTTT. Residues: CASSEEVNSPLHF.

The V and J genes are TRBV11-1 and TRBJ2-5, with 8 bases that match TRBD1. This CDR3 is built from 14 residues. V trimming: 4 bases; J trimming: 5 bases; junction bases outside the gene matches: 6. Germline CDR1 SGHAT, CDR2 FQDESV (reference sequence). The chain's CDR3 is CASSSGQGWETQYF. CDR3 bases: TGTGCCAGCAGCTCCGGACAGGGCTGGGAGACCCAGTACTTC.

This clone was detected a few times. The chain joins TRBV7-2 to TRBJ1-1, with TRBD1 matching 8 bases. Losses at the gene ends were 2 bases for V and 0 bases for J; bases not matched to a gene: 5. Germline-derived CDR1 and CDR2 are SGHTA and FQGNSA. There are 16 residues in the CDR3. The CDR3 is CASSLFGTGLNTEAFF. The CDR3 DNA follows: TGTGCCAGCAGCTTATTCGGGACAGGCTTGAACACTGAAGCTTTCTTT.

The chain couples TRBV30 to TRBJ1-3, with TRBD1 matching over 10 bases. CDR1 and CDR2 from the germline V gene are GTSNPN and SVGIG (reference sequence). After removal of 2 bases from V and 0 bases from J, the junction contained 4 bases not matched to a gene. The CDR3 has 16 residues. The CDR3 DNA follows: TGTGCCTGGAGTAAAAGGACAGGGGGCTCTGGAAACACCATATATTTT. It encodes CAWSKRTGGSGNTIYF.

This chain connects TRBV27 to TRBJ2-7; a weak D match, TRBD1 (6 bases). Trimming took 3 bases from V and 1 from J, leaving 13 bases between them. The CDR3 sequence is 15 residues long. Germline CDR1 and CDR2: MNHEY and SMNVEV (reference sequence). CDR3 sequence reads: CASSFLQGRSYEQYF. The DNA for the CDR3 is TGTGCCAGCAGTTTCCTACAGGGTAGGTCCTACGAGCAGTACTTC.

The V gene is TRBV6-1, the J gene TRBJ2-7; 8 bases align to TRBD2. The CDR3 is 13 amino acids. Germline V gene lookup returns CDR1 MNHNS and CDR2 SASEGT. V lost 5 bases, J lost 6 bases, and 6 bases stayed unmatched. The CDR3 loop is CASSLSSGTEQYF. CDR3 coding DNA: TGTGCCAGCAGTTTAAGTAGCGGGACCGAGCAGTACTTC.

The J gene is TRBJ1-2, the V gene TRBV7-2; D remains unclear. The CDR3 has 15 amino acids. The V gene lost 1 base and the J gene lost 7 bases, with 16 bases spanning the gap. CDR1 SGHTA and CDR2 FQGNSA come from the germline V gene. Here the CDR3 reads CASSLGLSGVGGYTF. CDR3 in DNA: TGTGCCAGCAGCTTAGGATTGTCCGGAGTGGGTGGCTACACCTTC.

CDR3 in amino acids: CASSPGQGVEKLFF. In DNA, the CDR3 is TGTGCCAGCAGCCCGGGACAGGGAGTTGAAAAACTGTTTTTT. The gene calls are TRBV28 and TRBJ1-4; TRBD1 matches 9 bases. The V segment lost 6 bases and the J segment 7 bases; nucleotides outside the gene matches: 6. CDR3 length equals 14 residues. Looked up from germline, CDR1 is MDHEN and CDR2 is SYDVKM. The full variable domain, completed using reference TRBV28 and TRBJ1-4, is DVKVTQSSRYLVKRTGEKVFLECVQDMDHENMFWYRQDPGLGLRLIYFSYDVKMKEKGDIPEGYSVSREKKERFSLILESASTNQTSMYLCASSPGQGVEKLFFGSGTQLSVL.

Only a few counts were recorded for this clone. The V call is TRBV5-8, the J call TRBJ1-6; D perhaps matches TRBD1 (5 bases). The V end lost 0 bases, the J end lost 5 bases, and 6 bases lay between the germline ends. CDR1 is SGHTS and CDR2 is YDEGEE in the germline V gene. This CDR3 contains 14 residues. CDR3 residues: CASSLGGNNSPLHF. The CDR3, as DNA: TGTGCCAGCAGCTTGGGGGGGAATAATTCACCCCTCCACTTT.

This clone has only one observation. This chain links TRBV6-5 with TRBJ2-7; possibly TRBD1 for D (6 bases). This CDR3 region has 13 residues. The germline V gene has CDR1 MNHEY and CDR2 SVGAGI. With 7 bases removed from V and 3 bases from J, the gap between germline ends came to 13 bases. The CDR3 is CASNLQGGYEQYF. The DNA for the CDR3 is TGTGCCAGCAATCTACAGGGCGGCTACGAGCAGTACTTC.

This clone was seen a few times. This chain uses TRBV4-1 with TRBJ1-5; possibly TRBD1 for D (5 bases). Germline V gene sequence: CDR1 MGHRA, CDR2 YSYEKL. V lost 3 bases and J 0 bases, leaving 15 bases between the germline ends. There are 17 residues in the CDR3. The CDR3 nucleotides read TGCGCCAGCAGCCAGGGGCGGATATCCTTTAGCAATCAGCCCCAGCATTTT. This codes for CASSQGRISFSNQPQHF.

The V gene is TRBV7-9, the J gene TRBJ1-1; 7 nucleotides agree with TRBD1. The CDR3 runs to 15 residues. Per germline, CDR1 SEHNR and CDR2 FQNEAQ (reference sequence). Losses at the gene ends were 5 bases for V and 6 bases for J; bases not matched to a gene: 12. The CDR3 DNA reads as TGTGCCAGCAGCCATAGCAGACAGGGTGGGGCTGAAGCTTTCTTT. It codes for CASSHSRQGGAEAFF.

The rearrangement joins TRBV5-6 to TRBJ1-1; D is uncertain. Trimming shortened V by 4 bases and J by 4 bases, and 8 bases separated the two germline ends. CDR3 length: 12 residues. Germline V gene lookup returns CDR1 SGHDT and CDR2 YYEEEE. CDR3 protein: CASSLSLTEAFF. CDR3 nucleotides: TGTGCCAGCAGCCTGAGCCTCACTGAAGCTTTCTTT.